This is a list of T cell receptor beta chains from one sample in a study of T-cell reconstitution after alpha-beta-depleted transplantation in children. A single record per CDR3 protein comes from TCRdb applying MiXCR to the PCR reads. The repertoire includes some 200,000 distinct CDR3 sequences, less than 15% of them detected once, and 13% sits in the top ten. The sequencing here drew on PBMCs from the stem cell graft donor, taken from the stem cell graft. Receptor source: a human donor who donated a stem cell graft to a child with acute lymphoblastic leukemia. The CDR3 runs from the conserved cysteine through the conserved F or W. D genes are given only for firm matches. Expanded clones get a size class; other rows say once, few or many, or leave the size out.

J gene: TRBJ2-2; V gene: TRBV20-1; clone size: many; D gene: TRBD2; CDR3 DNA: TGCAGTGCTAGAGAGGGACTAGCGGGAGGGCCCGGCACCGGGGAGCTGTTTTTT; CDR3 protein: CSAREGLAGGPGTGELFF
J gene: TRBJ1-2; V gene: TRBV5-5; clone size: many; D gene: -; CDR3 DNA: TGTGCCAGCAGCTTGGATGTTCCCAGCCCTAACTATGGCTACACCTTC; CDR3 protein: CASSLDVPSPNYGYTF
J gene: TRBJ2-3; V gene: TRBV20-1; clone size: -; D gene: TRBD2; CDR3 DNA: TGCAGTGGGGAGGGCCCCGATACGCAGTATTTT; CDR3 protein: CSGEGPDTQYF
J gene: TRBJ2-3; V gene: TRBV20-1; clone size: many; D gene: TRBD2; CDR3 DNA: TGCAGTGCTCACGCGGGGCCTAGCGGGGACACAGATACGCAGTATTTT; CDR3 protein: CSAHAGPSGDTDTQYF
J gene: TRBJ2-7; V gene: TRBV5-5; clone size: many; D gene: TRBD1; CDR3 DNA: TGTGCCAGCAGCGGTGACAGGGGGCTTTACGAGCAGTACTTC; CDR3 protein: CASSGDRGLYEQYF
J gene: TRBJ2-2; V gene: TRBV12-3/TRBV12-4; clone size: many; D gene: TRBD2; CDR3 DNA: TGTGCCAGCACTAAGGGACTAGGGAACACCGGGGAGCTGTTTTTT; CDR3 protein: CASTKGLGNTGELFF
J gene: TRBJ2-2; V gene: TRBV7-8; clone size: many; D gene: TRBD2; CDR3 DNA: TGTGCCAGCAGCTTTAGCGGGAGCCCCTTAGGCGGGGAGCTGTTTTTT; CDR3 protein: CASSFSGSPLGGELFF
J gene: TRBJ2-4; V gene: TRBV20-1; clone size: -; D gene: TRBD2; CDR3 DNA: TGCAGTGCTAGCCACACTAGCGAAAACATTCAGTACTTC; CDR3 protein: CSASHTSENIQYF
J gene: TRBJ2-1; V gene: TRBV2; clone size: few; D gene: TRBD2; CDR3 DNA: TGTGCCAGCAGCACTAGCGGTTACAATGAGCAGTTCTTC; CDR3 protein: CASSTSGYNEQFF
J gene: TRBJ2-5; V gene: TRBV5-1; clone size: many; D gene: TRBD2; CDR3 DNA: TGCGCCAGCAGCTCTACTAGCGGGATACAAGAGACCCAGTACTTC; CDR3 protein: CASSSTSGIQETQYF
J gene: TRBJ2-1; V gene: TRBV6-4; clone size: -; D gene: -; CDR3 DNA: TGTGCCAGCAGTGAACTTCCAGCCTCCTACAATGAGCAGTTCTTC; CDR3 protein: CASSELPASYNEQFF
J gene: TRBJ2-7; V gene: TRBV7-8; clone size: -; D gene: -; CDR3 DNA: TGTGCCAGCAGCTCCGGGACGCTCCCCTACGAGCAGTACTTC; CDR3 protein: CASSSGTLPYEQYF
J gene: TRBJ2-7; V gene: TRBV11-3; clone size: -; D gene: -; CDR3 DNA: TGTGCCAGCAGCACCAGGGGGGGCTACGAGCAGTACTTC; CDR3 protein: CASSTRGGYEQYF
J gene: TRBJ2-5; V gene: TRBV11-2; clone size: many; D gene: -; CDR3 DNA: TGTGCCAGCAGCTTAGATAGGTGGGGGCGAGAGACCCAGTACTTC; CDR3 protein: CASSLDRWGRETQYF
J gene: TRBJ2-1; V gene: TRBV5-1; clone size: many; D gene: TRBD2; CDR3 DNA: TGCGCCAGCAGCTTGGCCGGACTAGCGGGAGTAGTTTACAATGAGCAGTTCTTC; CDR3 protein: CASSLAGLAGVVYNEQFF
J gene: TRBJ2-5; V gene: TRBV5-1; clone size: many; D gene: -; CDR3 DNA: TGCGCCAGCAGCTTGGATGGAATGGAGACCCAGTACTTC; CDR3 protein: CASSLDGMETQYF
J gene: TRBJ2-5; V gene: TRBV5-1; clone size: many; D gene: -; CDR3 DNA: TGCGCCAGCAGCTCCCCGGGTCAAGAGACCCAGTACTTC; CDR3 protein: CASSSPGQETQYF
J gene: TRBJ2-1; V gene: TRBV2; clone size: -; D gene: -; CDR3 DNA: TGTGCCAGCAGGATGGATGGGGCTGAGCAGTTCTTC; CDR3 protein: CASRMDGAEQFF
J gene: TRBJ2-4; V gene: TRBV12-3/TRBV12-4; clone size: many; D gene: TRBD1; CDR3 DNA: TGTGCCAGCAGTTTTCGGGGACAGGCTAAAAACATTCAGTACTTC; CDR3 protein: CASSFRGQAKNIQYF
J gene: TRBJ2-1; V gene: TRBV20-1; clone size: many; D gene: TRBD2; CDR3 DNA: TGCAGTGCAGGGAGGGGCGGGTACAATGAGCAGTTCTTC; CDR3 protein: CSAGRGGYNEQFF
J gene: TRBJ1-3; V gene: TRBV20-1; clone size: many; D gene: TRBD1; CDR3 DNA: TGCAGTGCTAGAGGAGGGGGGACAGTCTACTCTGGAAACACCATATATTTT; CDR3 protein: CSARGGGTVYSGNTIYF
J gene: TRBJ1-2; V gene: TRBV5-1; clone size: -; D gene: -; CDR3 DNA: TGCGCCAGCAGCTCGTACCTTCTGAACAACTATGGCTACACCTTC; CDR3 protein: CASSSYLLNNYGYTF
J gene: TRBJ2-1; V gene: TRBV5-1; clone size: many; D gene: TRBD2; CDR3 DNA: TGCGCCAGCAGCTCGGCCGGGACTAGGAACAATGAGCAGTTCTTC; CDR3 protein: CASSSAGTRNNEQFF
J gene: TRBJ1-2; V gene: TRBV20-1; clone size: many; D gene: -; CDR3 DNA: TGCAGTGCTGGGGCGGGGGGAGGTATTGGCGGCTACACCTTC; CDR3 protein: CSAGAGGGIGGYTF
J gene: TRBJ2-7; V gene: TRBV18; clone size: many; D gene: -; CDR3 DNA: TGTGCCAGCTCACCGGGTGTTGCCAGTTCCTACGAGCAGTACTTC; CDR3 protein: CASSPGVASSYEQYF
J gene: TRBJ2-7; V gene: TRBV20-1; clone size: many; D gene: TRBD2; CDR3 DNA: TGCAGTGCTAGAAAAACGGGACTAGCTCCCAACGAGCAGTACTTC; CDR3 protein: CSARKTGLAPNEQYF
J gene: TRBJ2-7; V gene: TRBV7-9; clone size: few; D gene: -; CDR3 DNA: TGTGCCAGCAGCCCCACCGGGACGTCAAGCTCCTACGAGCAGTACTTC; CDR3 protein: CASSPTGTSSSYEQYF
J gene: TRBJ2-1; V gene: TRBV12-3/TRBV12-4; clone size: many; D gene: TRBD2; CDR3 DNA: TGTGCCAGCAGTTTTAATGCGCTAGCGGGAGGGAATGAGCAGTTCTTC; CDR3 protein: CASSFNALAGGNEQFF
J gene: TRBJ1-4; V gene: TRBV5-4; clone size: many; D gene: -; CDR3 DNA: TGTGCCAGCAGCTTCCCGGGGGCTGCTAATGAAAAACTGTTTTTT; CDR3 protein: CASSFPGAANEKLFF
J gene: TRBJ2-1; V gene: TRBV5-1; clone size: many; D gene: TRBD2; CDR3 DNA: TGCGCCAGCAGCTTGCTACCAACTAGCGGGAGGGGGAATGAGCAGTTCTTC; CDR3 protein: CASSLLPTSGRGNEQFF
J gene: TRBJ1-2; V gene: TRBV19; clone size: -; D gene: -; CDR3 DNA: TGTGCCAGTAGTATAGATGCGTGGAGGGGCTACACCTTC; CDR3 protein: CASSIDAWRGYTF
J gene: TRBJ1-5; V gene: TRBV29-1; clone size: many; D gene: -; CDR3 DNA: TGCAGCGTCTTGACAGGCGGGAATCAGCCCCAGCATTTT; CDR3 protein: CSVLTGGNQPQHF
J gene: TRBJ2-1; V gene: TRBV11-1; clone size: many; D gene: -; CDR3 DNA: TGTGCCAGCAGCTTAAGAGGTTGGGTTGACGATGAGCAGTTCTTC; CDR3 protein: CASSLRGWVDDEQFF
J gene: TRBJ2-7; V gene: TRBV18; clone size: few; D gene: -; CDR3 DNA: TGTGCCAGCTCACCACAGGGGCCGCCGAGCTACGAGCAGTACTTC; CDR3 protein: CASSPQGPPSYEQYF
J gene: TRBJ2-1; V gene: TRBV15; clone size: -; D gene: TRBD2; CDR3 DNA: TGTGCCACCAGCAGATCCTTAGCGGGAGTCGGCAATGAGCAGTTCTTC; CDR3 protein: CATSRSLAGVGNEQFF
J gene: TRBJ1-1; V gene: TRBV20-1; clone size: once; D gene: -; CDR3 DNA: TGCAGTGCTTTACTGGACCCCTACACTGAAGCTTTCTTT; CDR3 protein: CSALLDPYTEAFF
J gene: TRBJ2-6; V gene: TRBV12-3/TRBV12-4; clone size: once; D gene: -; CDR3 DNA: TGTGCCATCAGTTTCCCGTGGGACGCCTCCTCTGGGGCCAACGTCCTGACTTTC; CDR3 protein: CAISFPWDASSGANVLTF
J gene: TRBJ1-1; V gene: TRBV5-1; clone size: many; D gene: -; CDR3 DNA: TGCGCCAGCAGCTTGGATCACGGCGGCCAAAGGGCTTTCTTT; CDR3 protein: CASSLDHGGQRAFF
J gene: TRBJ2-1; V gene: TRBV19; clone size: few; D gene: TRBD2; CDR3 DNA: TGTGCCAGTAGCCAACGACTAGCGGGAGGAGGGCAGTTCTTC; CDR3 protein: CASSQRLAGGGQFF
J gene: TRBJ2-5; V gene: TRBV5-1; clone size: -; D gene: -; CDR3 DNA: TGCGCCAGCAGCTTCGGCGAATCCCACCAAGAGACCCAGTACTTC; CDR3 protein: CASSFGESHQETQYF
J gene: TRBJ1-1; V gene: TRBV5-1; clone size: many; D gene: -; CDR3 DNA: TGCGCCAGCACCCAGGAAGGGAGATCGAACACTGAAGCTTTCTTT; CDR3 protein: CASTQEGRSNTEAFF
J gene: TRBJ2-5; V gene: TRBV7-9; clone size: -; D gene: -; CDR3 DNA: TGTGCCAGCAGCCATAACTCCGAGACCCAGTACTTC; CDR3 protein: CASSHNSETQYF
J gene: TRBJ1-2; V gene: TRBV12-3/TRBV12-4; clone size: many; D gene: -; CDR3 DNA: TGTGCCAGCAGTCCGACTAGGGGGAGGGATGGCTACACCTTC; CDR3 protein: CASSPTRGRDGYTF
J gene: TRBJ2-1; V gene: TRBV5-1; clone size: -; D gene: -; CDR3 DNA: TGCGCCAGCAGCTTGGCGGGGGGCCTCATGGCAGCTGAGCAGTTCTTC; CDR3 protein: CASSLAGGLMAAEQFF
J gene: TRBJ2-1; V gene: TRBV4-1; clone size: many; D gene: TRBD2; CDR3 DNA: TGCGCCAGCAGCCAAGATCTCAGCGGGGGGTACAATGAGCAGTTCTTC; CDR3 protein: CASSQDLSGGYNEQFF